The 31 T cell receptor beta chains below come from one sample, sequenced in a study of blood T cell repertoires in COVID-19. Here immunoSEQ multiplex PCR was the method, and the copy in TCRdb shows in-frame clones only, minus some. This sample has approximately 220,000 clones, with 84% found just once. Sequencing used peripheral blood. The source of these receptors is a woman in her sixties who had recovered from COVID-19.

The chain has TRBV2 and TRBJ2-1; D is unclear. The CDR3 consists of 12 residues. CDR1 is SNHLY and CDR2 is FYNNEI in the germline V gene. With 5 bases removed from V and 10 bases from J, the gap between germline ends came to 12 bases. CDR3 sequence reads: CASSSLAGEQFF. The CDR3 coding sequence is TGTGCCAGCAGTTCCTTAGCTGGGGAGCAGTTCTTC.

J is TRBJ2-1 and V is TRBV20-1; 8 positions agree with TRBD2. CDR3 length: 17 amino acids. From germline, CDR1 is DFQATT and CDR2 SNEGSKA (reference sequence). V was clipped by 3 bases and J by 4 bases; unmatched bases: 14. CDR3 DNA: TGCAGTGCTAGTGCAGTAGCCCGGACTAGCTTGTACAATGAGCAGTTCTTC. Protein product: CSASAVARTSLYNEQFF.

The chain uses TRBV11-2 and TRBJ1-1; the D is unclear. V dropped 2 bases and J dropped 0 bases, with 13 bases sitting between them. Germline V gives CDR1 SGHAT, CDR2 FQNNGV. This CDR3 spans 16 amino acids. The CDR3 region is CASSLSYAPMNTEAFF. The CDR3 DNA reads TGTGCCAGCAGCTTAAGTTATGCGCCAATGAACACTGAAGCTTTCTTT.

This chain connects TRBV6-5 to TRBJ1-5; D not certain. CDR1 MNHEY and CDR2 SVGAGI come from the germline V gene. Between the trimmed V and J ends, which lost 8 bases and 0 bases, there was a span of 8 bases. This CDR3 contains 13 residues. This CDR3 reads CASRRGSNQPQHF. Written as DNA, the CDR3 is TGTGCCAGCCGACGGGGTAGCAATCAGCCCCAGCATTTT.

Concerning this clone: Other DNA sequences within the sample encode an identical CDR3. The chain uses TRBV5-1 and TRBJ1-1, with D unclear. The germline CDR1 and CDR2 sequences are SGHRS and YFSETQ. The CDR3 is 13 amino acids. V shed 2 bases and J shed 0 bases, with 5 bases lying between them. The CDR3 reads CASSFTVNTEAFF. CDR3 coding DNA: TGCGCCAGCAGCTTTACGGTGAACACTGAAGCTTTCTTT.

CDR3 in amino acids: CASTRTAGNTEAFF. The CDR3, as DNA: TGTGCCAGCACAAGGACAGCCGGGAACACTGAAGCTTTCTTT. This chain links TRBV2 with TRBJ1-1, with D possibly TRBD1 on 6 matching bases. The germline gives CDR1 SNHLY, CDR2 FYNNEI. V lost 7 bases and J 1 base, leaving 13 bases between the germline ends. The CDR3 contains 14 residues.

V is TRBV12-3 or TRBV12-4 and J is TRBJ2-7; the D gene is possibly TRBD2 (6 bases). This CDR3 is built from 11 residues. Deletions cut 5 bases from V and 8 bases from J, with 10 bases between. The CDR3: CASSRGNKQYF. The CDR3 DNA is TGTGCCAGCAGTCGGGGGAACAAGCAGTACTTC.

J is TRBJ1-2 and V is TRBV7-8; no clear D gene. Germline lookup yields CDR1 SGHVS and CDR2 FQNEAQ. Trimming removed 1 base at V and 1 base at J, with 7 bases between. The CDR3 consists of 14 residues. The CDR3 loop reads CASSLERVNYGYTF. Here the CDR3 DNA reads TGTGCCAGCAGCTTAGAACGGGTTAACTATGGCTACACCTTC.

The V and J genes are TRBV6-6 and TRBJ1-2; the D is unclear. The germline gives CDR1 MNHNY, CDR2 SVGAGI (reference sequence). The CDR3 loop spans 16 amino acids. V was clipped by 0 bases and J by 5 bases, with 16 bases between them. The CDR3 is CASSYSRESHGYGYTF. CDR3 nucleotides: TGTGCCAGCAGTTACTCGCGGGAGTCCCACGGGTATGGCTACACCTTC.

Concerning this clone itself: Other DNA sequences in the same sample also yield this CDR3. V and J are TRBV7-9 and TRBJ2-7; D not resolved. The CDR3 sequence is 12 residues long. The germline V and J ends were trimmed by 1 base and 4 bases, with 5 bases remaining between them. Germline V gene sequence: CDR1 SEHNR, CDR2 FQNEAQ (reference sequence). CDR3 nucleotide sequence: TGTGCCAGCAGCTTAGTGGCATACGAGCAGTACTTC. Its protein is CASSLVAYEQYF. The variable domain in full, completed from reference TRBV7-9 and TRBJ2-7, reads DTGVSQNPRHKITKRGQNVTFRCDPISEHNRLYWYRQTLGQGPEFLTYFQNEAQLEKSRLLSDRFSAERPKGSFSTLEIQRTEQGDSAMYLCASSLVAYEQYFGPGTRLTVT.

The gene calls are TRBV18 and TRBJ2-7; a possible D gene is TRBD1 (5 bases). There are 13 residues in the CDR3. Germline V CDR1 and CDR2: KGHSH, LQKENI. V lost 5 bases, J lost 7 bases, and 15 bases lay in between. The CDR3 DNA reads TGTGCCAGCTCAGCCAACGACAGAGGAGAGCAGTACTTC. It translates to CASSANDRGEQYF.

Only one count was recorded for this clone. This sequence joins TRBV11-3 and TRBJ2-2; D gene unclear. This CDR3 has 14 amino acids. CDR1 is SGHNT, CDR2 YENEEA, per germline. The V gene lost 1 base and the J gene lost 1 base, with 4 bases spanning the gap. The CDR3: CASSLGENTGELFF. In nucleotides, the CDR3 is TGTGCCAGCAGCTTAGGAGAGAACACCGGGGAGCTGTTTTTT.

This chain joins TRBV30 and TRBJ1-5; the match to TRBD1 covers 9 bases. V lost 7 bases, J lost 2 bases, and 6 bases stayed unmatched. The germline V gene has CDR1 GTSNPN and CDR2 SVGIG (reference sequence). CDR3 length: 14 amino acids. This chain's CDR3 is CAFAGQGRNQPQHF. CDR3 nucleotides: TGTGCCTTTGCGGGACAGGGTCGCAATCAGCCCCAGCATTTT.

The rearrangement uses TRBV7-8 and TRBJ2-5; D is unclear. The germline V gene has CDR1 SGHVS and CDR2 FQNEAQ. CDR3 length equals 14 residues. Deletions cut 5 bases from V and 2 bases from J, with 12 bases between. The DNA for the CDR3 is TGTGCCAGCAGCCCCCTAGTAGTACAAGAGACCCAGTACTTC. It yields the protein CASSPLVVQETQYF. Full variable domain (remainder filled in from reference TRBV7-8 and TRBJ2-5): GAGVSQSPRYKVAKRGQDVALRCDPISGHVSLFWYQQALGQGPEFLTYFQNEAQLDKSGLPSDRFFAERPEGSVSTLKIQRTQQEDSAVYLCASSPLVVQETQYFGPGTRLLVL.

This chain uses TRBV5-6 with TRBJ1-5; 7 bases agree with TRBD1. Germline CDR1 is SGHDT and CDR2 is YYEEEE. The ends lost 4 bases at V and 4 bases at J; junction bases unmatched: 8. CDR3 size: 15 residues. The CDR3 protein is CASSDGTELNQPQHF. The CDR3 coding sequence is TGTGCCAGCAGCGATGGGACAGAGCTTAATCAGCCCCAGCATTTT.

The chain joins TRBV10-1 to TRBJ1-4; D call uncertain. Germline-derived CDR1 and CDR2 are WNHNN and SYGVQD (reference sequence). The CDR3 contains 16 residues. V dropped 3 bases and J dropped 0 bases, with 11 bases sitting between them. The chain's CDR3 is CASSEVRGATNEKLFF. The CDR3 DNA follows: TGCGCCAGCAGTGAAGTTCGGGGTGCAACTAATGAAAAACTGTTTTTT.

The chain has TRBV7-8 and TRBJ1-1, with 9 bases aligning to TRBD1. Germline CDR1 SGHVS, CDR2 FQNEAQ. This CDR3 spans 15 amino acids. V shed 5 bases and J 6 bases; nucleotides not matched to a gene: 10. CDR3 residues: CASSPTRDRESEAFF. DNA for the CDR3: TGTGCCAGCAGCCCTACTCGGGACAGGGAGTCTGAAGCTTTCTTT.

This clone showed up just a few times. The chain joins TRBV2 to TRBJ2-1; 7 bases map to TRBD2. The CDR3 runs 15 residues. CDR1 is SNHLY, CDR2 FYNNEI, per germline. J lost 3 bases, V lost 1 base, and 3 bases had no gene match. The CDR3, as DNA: TGTGCCAGCAGTGAAGACGGCGGGGGCTACAATGAGCAGTTCTTC. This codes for CASSEDGGGYNEQFF.

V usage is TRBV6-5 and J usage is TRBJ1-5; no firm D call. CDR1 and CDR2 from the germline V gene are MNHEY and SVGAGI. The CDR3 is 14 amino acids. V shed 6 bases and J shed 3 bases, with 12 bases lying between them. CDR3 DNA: TGTGCCAGCAGGTCCCGCAGCGCCAATCAGCCCCAGCATTTT. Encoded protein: CASRSRSANQPQHF.

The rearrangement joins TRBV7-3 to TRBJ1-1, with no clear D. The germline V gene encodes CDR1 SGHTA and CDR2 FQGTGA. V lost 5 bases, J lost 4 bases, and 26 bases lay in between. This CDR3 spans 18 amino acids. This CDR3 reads CASSLTAGASSNRTEAFF. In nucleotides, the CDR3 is TGTGCCAGCAGCCTGACTGCGGGCGCGAGTTCGAATCGCACTGAAGCTTTCTTT.

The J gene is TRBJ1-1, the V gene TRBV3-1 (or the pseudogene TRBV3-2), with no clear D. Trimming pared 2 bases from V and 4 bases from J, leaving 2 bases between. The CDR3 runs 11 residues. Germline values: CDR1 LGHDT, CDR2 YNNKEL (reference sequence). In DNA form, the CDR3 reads TGTGCCAGCAGCCAACTCACTGAAGCTTTCTTT. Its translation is CASSQLTEAFF.

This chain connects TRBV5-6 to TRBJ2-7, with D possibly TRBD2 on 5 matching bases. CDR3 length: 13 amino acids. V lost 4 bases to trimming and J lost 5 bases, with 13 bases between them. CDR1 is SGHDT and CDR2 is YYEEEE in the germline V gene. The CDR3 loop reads CASSPPSSNEQYF. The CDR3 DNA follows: TGTGCCAGCAGCCCGCCTAGCTCGAACGAGCAGTACTTC.

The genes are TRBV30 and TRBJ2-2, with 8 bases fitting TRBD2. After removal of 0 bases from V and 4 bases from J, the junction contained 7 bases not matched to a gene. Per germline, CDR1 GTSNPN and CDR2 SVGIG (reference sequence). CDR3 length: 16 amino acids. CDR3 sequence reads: CAWSVLGGGPTGELFF. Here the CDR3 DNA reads TGTGCCTGGAGTGTACTCGGGGGGGGGCCCACCGGGGAGCTGTTTTTT. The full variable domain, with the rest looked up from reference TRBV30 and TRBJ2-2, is SQTIHQWPATLVQPVGSPLSLECTVEGTSNPNLYWYRQAAGRGLQLLFYSVGIGQISSEVPQNLSASRPQDRQFILSSKKLLLSDSGFYLCAWSVLGGGPTGELFFGEGSRLTVL.

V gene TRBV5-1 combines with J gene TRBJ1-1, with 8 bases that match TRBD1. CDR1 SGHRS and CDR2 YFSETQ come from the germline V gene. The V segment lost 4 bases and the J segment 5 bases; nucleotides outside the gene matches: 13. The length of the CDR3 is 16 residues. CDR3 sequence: CASSAGQGRFGTEAFF. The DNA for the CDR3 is TGCGCCAGCAGCGCCGGACAGGGTCGTTTTGGGACTGAAGCTTTCTTT.

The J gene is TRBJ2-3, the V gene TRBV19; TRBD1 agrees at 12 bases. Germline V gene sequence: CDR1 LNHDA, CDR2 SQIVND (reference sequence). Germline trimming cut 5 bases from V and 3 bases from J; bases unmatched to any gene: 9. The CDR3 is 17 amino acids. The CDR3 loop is CASSGGTGGLRTDTQYF. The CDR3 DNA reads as TGTGCCAGTAGTGGTGGGACAGGGGGCTTGAGGACAGATACGCAGTATTTT.

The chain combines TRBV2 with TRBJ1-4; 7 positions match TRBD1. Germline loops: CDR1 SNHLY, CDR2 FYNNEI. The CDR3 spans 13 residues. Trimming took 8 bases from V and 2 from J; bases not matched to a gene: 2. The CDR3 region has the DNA TGTGCCAGCCGGGGACAGACTAATGAAAAACTGTTTTTT. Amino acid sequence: CASRGQTNEKLFF.

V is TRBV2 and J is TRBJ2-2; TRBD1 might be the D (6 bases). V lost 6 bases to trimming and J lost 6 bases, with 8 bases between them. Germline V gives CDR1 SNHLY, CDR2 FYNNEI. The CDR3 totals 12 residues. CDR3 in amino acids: CASRRGSGELFF. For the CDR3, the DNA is TGTGCCAGCAGGAGGGGGTCCGGGGAGCTGTTTTTT.

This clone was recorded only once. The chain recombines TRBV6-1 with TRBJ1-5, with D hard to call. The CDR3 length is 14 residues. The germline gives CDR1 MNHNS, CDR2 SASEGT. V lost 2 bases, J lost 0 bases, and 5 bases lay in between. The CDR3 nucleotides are TGTGCCAGCAGTGAACTAGGTAGCAATCAGCCCCAGCATTTT. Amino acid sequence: CASSELGSNQPQHF.

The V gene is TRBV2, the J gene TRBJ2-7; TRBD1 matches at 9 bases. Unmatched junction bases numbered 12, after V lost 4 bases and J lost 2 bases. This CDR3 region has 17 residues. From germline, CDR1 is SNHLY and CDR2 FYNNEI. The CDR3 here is CASSAPRGQGLAYEQYF. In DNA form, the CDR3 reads TGTGCCAGCAGTGCACCCCGGGGACAGGGTCTCGCCTACGAGCAGTACTTC. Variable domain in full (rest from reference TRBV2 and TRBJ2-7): EPEVTQTPSHQVTQMGQEVILRCVPISNHLYFYWYRQILGQKVEFLVSFYNNEISEKSEIFDDQFSVERPDGSNFTLKIRSTKLEDSAMYFCASSAPRGQGLAYEQYFGPGTRLTVT.

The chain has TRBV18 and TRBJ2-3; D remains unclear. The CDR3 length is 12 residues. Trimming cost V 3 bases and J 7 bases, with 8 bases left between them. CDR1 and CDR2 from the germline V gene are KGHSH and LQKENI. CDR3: CASSPDQNTQYF. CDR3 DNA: TGTGCCAGCTCACCCGATCAGAATACGCAGTATTTT.

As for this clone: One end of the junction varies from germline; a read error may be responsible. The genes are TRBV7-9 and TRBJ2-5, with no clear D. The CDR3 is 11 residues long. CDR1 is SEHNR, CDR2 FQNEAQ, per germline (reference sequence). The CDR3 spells CASSDFQRYHF. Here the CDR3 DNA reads TGTGCCAGCAGCGACTTCCAGCGTTACCACTTC.